The source of this TCR beta chain is a study of shared clonotypes between healthy human individuals. Study-wide background: The donors, two women and three men, were aged 18 to 49.

Study findings and constraints: Limitation of the genetic and exposure-history diversity represented came from the few donors.

As to this clone: Its specificity is not known.

Original methodology: With immunoSEQ giving junction-only sequences and no quality scores, filtering differed. Assay: immunoSEQ multiplex PCR; the TCRdb copy retains only in-frame clones and omits some. V and J calls plus clone size are reproduced from that table; the DNA served to infer D and trimming. This table holds roughly 2.5 million clones, more than 90% found once. The sequence derives from a man aged 18 to 29 in good health. Sample: naive CD4+ T cells sorted from blood. The subset is: CD45RA+ positively selected.

CDR3 loop: CASREDTLQYF. DNA for the CDR3: TGCGCCAGCAGAGAGGACACTCTCCAGTACTTC. V and J are TRBV5-1 and TRBJ2-5; a possible D gene is TRBD1 (5 bases). Trimming took off 5 bases at V and 10 bases at J, with 12 bases between the two ends. Germline CDR1 reads SGHRS; CDR2 reads YFSETQ. This CDR3 is 11 amino acids long. The full variable domain, completed using reference TRBV5-1 and TRBJ2-5, is KAGVTQTPRYLIKTRGQQVTLSCSPISGHRSVSWYQQTPGQGLQFLFEYFSETQRNKGNFPGRFSGRQFSNSRSEMNVSTLELGDSALYLCASREDTLQYFGPGTRLLVL.